Each of the 29 T cell receptor beta chains below was sequenced from the same sample in a study of T cell responses to AZD1222 COVID-19 vaccine. Libraries were prepared by immunoSEQ multiplex PCR; TCRdb keeps only in-frame clonotypes and omits some of them. The sample records 250,000 to 300,000 clones, 90% to 95% being singletons. The sample in question was peripheral blood, obtained 28 days after the second AZD1222 dose. The receptors were sampled from an adult who received the AZD1222 COVID-19 vaccine.

CDR3 coding DNA: TGTGCCAGCAGCCAAGTTACTGGGCGGATGAACACTGAAGCTTTCTTT. This sequence encodes CASSQVTGRMNTEAFF. This rearrangement joins TRBV4-2 to TRBJ1-1; D is undetermined. Trimming removed 1 base from V and 0 bases from J, with 12 bases in between. Germline-derived CDR1 and CDR2 are LGHNA and YNFKEQ. The CDR3 runs to 16 residues.

This clone was recorded once. The chain uses TRBV5-1 and TRBJ2-2; the D gene is possibly TRBD1 (6 bases). Germline V gene data show CDR1 as SGHRS and CDR2 as YFSETQ. The CDR3 spans 14 residues. V was trimmed by 1 base and J by 6 bases, leaving 10 bases between them. In nucleotides, the CDR3 is TGCGCCAGCAGCTTGACAGGGAAGGCCGGGGAGCTGTTTTTT. Translation: CASSLTGKAGELFF.

The CDR3 sequence: CASKLGGYGYTF. The CDR3 bases are TGTGCCAGCAAACTCGGGGGCTATGGCTACACCTTC. The J gene is TRBJ1-2, the V gene TRBV28; a possible D gene is TRBD1 (5 bases). The V end was cut by 7 bases, the J end by 4 bases, with 10 bases between. This CDR3 has 12 residues. Looked up from germline, CDR1 is MDHEN and CDR2 is SYDVKM.

V usage is TRBV7-9 and J usage is TRBJ1-6; the D is unclear. Per the germline V gene, CDR1 is SEHNR and CDR2 is FQNEAQ (reference sequence). V lost 3 bases, J lost 4 bases, and 10 bases lay in between. The CDR3 length is 15 residues. The CDR3 region has the DNA TGTGCCAGCAGCTTTAACCGGGAGTATAATTCACCCCTCCACTTT. Translation gives CASSFNREYNSPLHF. The whole variable domain, remainder taken from reference TRBV7-9 and TRBJ1-6, is DTGVSQNPRHKITKRGQNVTFRCDPISEHNRLYWYRQTLGQGPEFLTYFQNEAQLEKSRLLSDRFSAERPKGSFSTLEIQRTEQGDSAMYLCASSFNREYNSPLHFGNGTRLTVT.

The chain carries TRBV6-2 or TRBV6-3 and TRBJ1-1, with D maybe TRBD1 (5 bases). Germline V gives CDR1 MNHEY, CDR2 SVGEGT. This CDR3 region has 13 residues. Trimming took 6 bases from V and 4 from J, leaving 12 bases between them. In DNA, the CDR3 is TGTGCCAGCAGCTTCGGGGGGGGCACTGAAGCTTTCTTT. This translates into CASSFGGGTEAFF.

This rearrangement joins TRBV2 to TRBJ1-1, with TRBD1 as a possible D gene (5 bases). The CDR3 spans 14 residues. Looked up from germline, CDR1 is SNHLY and CDR2 is FYNNEI. Trimming removed 0 bases from V and 5 bases from J, with 10 bases in between. The chain's CDR3 is CASSEAAGRTEAFF. CDR3 bases: TGTGCCAGCAGTGAAGCAGCGGGGCGGACTGAAGCTTTCTTT.

J is TRBJ1-1 and V is TRBV7-6; 8 bases are a match to TRBD1. The V gene's germline CDR1 is SGHVS and CDR2 FNYEAQ. CDR3 length: 17 amino acids. V lost 6 bases to trimming and J lost 2 bases; unmatched junction nucleotides: 14. The CDR3 DNA reads TGTGCCAGCAGTTTTAGTTGGACAGGGAGGGATAACACTGAAGCTTTCTTT. It codes for CASSFSWTGRDNTEAFF.

V usage is TRBV7-3 and J usage is TRBJ2-3, with 8 nucleotides matching TRBD1. Germline V gene sequence: CDR1 SGHTA, CDR2 FQGTGA. The CDR3 is 14 amino acids. J lost 5 bases, V lost 2 bases, and 3 bases had no gene match. The CDR3 coding sequence is TGTGCCAGCAGCTTACAGGGGGCAATAGATACGCAGTATTTT. Translation gives CASSLQGAIDTQYF.

The rearrangement links TRBV29-1 to TRBJ1-4; weak D call: TRBD1 (5 bases). This CDR3 is built from 13 residues. Germline loops: CDR1 SQVTM, CDR2 ANQGSEA. With 4 bases removed from V and 8 bases from J, the gap between germline ends came to 14 bases. CDR3 sequence: CSVVPSGGEKLFF. CDR3 DNA: TGCAGCGTTGTTCCCTCTGGGGGGGAAAAACTGTTTTTT.

This clone was seen just once. The genes are TRBV7-9 and TRBJ1-2; possibly TRBD1 for D (5 bases). The CDR3 runs to 12 residues. Germline V gives CDR1 SEHNR, CDR2 FQNEAQ (reference sequence). Deletions cut 5 bases from V and 8 bases from J, with 12 bases between. CDR3 DNA: TGTGCCAGCAGCCCCAACGGGGGGGGCTACACCTTC. It translates to CASSPNGGGYTF.

The count of this clone is one. The chain joins TRBV7-9 to TRBJ2-2; no firm D call. The CDR3 has 15 residues. Trimming removed 8 bases at V and 2 bases at J, with 15 bases between. The germline CDR1 and CDR2 sequences are SEHNR and FQNEAQ (reference sequence). CDR3 nucleotide sequence: TGTGCCAGCTCCCGGACCTACACAAACACCGGGGAGCTGTTTTTT. Translated: CASSRTYTNTGELFF.

This chain connects TRBV18 to TRBJ1-4, with TRBD1 as a possible D gene (5 bases). The CDR3 totals 17 residues. With 2 bases removed from V and 7 bases from J, the gap between germline ends came to 20 bases. Germline V gene sequence: CDR1 KGHSH, CDR2 LQKENI. CDR3 bases: TGTGCCAGCTCACCATCATCCTCGAGGGGAATGAGTGAAAAACTGTTTTTT. It is translated as CASSPSSSRGMSEKLFF. Looking up the rest from reference TRBV18 and TRBJ1-4 gives the full variable domain: NAGVMQNPRHLVRRRGQEARLRCSPMKGHSHVYWYRQLPEEGLKFMVYLQKENIIDESGMPKERFSAEFPKEGPSILRIQQVVRGDSAAYFCASSPSSSRGMSEKLFFGSGTQLSVL.

V is TRBV5-1 and J is TRBJ2-1; 8 bases align to TRBD2. Germline values: CDR1 SGHRS, CDR2 YFSETQ. The CDR3 has 14 residues. The V gene end was trimmed by 7 bases and the J gene end by 5 bases; junction bases not matched to a gene: 8. The CDR3 region is CASSSGSNNNEQFF. The CDR3 DNA sequence: TGCGCCAGCTCGAGCGGGAGTAACAACAATGAGCAGTTCTTC.

This clone was seen only once. The chain links TRBV11-1 to TRBJ2-7; D is undetermined. Germline loops: CDR1 SGHAT, CDR2 FQDESV (reference sequence). CDR3 length: 14 residues. Between the trimmed V and J ends, which lost 5 bases and 3 bases, there was a span of 14 bases. CDR3 region: CASSSWGFSYEQYF. CDR3 nucleotides: TGTGCCAGCAGCAGTTGGGGATTTAGCTACGAGCAGTACTTC.

This clone was counted many times. V gene TRBV12-3 or TRBV12-4 combines with J gene TRBJ1-2; 7 nucleotides line up with TRBD1. The CDR3 has 12 amino acids. Losses at the gene ends were 1 base for V and 8 bases for J; bases not matched to a gene: 1. As DNA, the CDR3 is TGTGCCAGCAGTTTAGGGGGACAGGGCTACACCTTC. This codes for CASSLGGQGYTF.

The V gene is TRBV5-4, the J gene TRBJ2-7; TRBD1 matches at 8 bases. Germline CDR1 and CDR2: SGHNT and YYREEE (reference sequence). V lost 4 bases to trimming and J lost 7 bases; unmatched junction nucleotides: 16. CDR3 size: 16 residues. The CDR3 protein is CASSLMTRGHVEEQYF. CDR3 nucleotide sequence: TGTGCCAGCAGCCTTATGACCAGGGGGCACGTGGAGGAGCAGTACTTC.

The gene calls are TRBV15 and TRBJ2-2; TRBD1 matches at 7 bases. Germline V gene sequence: CDR1 LNHNV, CDR2 YYDKDF (reference sequence). This CDR3 comprises 18 residues. V trimming: 1 base; J trimming: 7 bases; junction bases outside the gene matches: 15. The CDR3, as DNA: TGTGCCACCAGCAGAGGCCAGAAGGGGGCTAAAGCAGGCGGGGAGCTGTTTTTT. Translation: CATSRGQKGAKAGGELFF. Filled out from reference TRBV15 and TRBJ2-2, the complete variable domain reads DAMVIQNPRYQVTQFGKPVTLSCSQTLNHNVMYWYQQKSSQAPKLLFHYYDKDFNNEADTPDNFQSRRPNTSFCFLDIRSPGLGDTAMYLCATSRGQKGAKAGGELFFGEGSRLTVL.

The genes are TRBV5-4 and TRBJ2-2, with D possibly matching TRBD2 (6 bases). Germline V lookup: CDR1 SGHNT, CDR2 YYREEE (reference sequence). This CDR3 is built from 13 residues. Trimming removed 6 bases at V and 5 bases at J, with 11 bases between. The CDR3 DNA reads as TGTGCCAGCACTGTTAGCGGTACCGGGGAGCTGTTTTTT. Translating it yields CASTVSGTGELFF.

The V and J genes are TRBV5-1 and TRBJ1-6; maybe TRBD1 (6 bases). Germline-derived CDR1 and CDR2 are SGHRS and YFSETQ. This CDR3 spans 16 amino acids. Trimming took off 4 bases at V and 4 bases at J, with 15 bases between the two ends. CDR3 sequence (DNA): TGCGCCAGCAGCCCCCGGACAGCGGATTATAATTCACCCCTCCACTTT. Amino acids: CASSPRTADYNSPLHF.

The chain has TRBV28 and TRBJ1-6, with 9 bases identical to TRBD1. There are 15 residues in the CDR3. CDR1 is MDHEN, CDR2 SYDVKM, per germline. Losses at the gene ends were 6 bases for V and 9 bases for J; bases not matched to a gene: 9. The chain's CDR3 is CASRLDRGKISPLHF. The CDR3 DNA is TGTGCCAGCAGACTCGACAGGGGGAAAATTTCACCCCTCCACTTT.

The V and J genes are TRBV27 and TRBJ1-4, with 10 bases identical to TRBD1. This CDR3 contains 17 residues. CDR1 is MNHEY and CDR2 is SMNVEV in the germline V gene (reference sequence). The ends lost 2 bases at V and 7 bases at J; junction bases unmatched: 10. The CDR3 spells CASSLRRIGTGVEKLFF. In DNA form, the CDR3 reads TGTGCCAGCAGTTTAAGGCGTATCGGGACAGGGGTTGAAAAACTGTTTTTT.

The chain carries TRBV11-3 and TRBJ1-6; D gene uncertain. CDR1 is SGHNT and CDR2 is YENEEA in the germline V gene. V was trimmed by 1 base and J by 10 bases, leaving 5 bases between them. The CDR3 contains 12 residues. CDR3 coding DNA: TGTGCCAGCAGCTTAGGGGAATCACCCCTCCACTTT. Protein product: CASSLGESPLHF.

This rearrangement joins TRBV7-2 to TRBJ1-5, with unresolved D. In germline, CDR1 is SGHTA, CDR2 FQGNSA. The germline V and J ends were trimmed by 3 bases and 6 bases, with 9 bases remaining between them. The CDR3 is made up of 13 amino acids. CDR3 region: CASSLVRFQPQHF. CDR3 coding DNA: TGTGCCAGCAGCTTGGTTCGGTTTCAGCCCCAGCATTTT.

For the CDR3, the DNA is TGTGCCAGCAGCTTAGTAATTGGGGTCGGCCAGGGCATTGGGGAGCAGTACTTC. Its protein product is CASSLVIGVGQGIGEQYF. The chain joins TRBV7-9 to TRBJ2-7, with D possibly being TRBD1 (5 bases). This CDR3 region has 18 residues. Trimming shortened V by 1 base and J by 7 bases, and 26 bases separated the two germline ends. The germline CDR1 and CDR2 sequences are SEHNR and FQNEAQ (reference sequence).

This clone was recorded once. The CDR3 loop is CASSPWTGPSTDTQYF. The CDR3 nucleotides read TGTGCCAGCAGCCCTTGGACAGGTCCTAGCACAGATACGCAGTATTTT. The chain joins TRBV9 to TRBJ2-3, with 7 nucleotides matching TRBD1. This CDR3 is 16 amino acids long. Per germline, CDR1 SGDLS and CDR2 YYNGEE. The trim removed 4 bases at V and 0 bases at J, leaving 8 bases unmatched. Variable domain in full (rest from reference TRBV9 and TRBJ2-3): DSGVTQTPKHLITATGQRVTLRCSPRSGDLSVYWYQQSLDQGLQFLIQYYNGEERAKGNILERFSAQQFPDLHSELNLSSLELGDSALYFCASSPWTGPSTDTQYFGPGTRLTVL.

The J gene is TRBJ1-1, the V gene TRBV28; the match to TRBD1 covers 8 bases. J lost 1 base, V lost 3 bases, and 1 base had no gene match. Germline assignment: CDR1 MDHEN and CDR2 SYDVKM. This CDR3 has 14 residues. DNA of the CDR3: TGTGCCAGCAGTTTGGGGACAGGGAACACTGAAGCTTTCTTT. It is translated as CASSLGTGNTEAFF.

In nucleotides, the CDR3 is TGTGCCAGCAGTTTACCCGGGACAGGGGGTGAAAAACTGTTTTTT. This encodes CASSLPGTGGEKLFF. V gene TRBV28 combines with J gene TRBJ1-4, with 11 bases fitting TRBD1. V was pared by 2 bases and J by 7 bases, with 3 bases of the junction left unmatched. The CDR3 runs 15 residues. CDR1 is MDHEN and CDR2 is SYDVKM in the germline V gene.

The rearrangement joins TRBV28 to TRBJ1-2, with D possibly matching TRBD1 (6 bases). Trimming took off 3 bases at V and 4 bases at J, with 18 bases between the two ends. The CDR3 runs 16 residues. CDR1 is MDHEN and CDR2 is SYDVKM in the germline V gene. This CDR3 is CASSLVGAGVPYGYTF. The CDR3 coding sequence is TGTGCCAGCAGTTTGGTTGGCGCAGGGGTCCCCTATGGCTACACCTTC.

J is TRBJ2-7 and V is TRBV2, with unresolved D. The CDR3 spans 14 residues. V lost 4 bases to trimming and J lost 2 bases, with 12 bases between them. Germline CDR1 SNHLY, CDR2 FYNNEI. Here the CDR3 reads CASSGVMGPYEQYF. Here the CDR3 DNA reads TGTGCCAGCAGTGGAGTTATGGGCCCCTACGAGCAGTACTTC.